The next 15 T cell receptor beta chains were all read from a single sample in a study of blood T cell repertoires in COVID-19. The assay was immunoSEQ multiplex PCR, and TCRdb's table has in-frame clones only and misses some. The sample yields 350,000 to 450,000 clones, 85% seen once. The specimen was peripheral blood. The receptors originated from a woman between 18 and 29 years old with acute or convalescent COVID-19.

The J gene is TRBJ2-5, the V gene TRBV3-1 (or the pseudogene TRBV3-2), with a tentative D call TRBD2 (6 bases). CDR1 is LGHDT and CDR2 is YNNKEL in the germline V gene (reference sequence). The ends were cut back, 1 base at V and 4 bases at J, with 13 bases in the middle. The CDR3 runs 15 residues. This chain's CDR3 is CASSQVPRRGETQYF. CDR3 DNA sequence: TGTGCCAGCAGCCAAGTTCCGAGGCGGGGAGAGACCCAGTACTTC.

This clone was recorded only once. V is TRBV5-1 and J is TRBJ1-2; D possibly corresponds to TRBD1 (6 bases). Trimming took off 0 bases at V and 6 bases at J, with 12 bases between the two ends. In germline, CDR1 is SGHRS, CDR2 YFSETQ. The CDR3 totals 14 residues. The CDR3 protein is CASSLGDRSHGYTF. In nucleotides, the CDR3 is TGCGCCAGCAGCTTGGGAGACAGGTCGCATGGCTACACCTTC. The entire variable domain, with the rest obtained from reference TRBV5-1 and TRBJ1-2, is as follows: KAGVTQTPRYLIKTRGQQVTLSCSPISGHRSVSWYQQTPGQGLQFLFEYFSETQRNKGNFPGRFSGRQFSNSRSEMNVSTLELGDSALYLCASSLGDRSHGYTFGSGTRLTVV.

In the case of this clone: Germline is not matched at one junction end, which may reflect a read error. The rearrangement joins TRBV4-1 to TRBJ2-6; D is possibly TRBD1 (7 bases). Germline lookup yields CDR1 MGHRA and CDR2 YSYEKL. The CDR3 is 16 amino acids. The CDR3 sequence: CASNQGGTSRANVLTF. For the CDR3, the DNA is TGCGCCAGCAACCAGGGGGGTACCTCTAGGGCCAACGTCCTGACTTTC.

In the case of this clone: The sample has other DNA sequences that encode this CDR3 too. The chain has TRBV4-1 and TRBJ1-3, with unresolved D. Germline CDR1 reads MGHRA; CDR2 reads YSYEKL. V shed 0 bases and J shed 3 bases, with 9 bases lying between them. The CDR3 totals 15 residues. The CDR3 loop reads CASSQDGGGGNTIYF. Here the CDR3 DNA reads TGCGCCAGCAGCCAAGATGGCGGAGGTGGAAACACCATATATTTT.

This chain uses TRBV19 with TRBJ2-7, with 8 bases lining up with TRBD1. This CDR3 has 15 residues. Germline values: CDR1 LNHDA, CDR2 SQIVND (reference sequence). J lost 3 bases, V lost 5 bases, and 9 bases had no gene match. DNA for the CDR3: TGTGCCAGTAGTGCATCAGGGGGCCCTCTCTACGAGCAGTACTTC. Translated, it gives CASSASGGPLYEQYF. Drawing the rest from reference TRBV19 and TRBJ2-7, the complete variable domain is DGGITQSPKYLFRKEGQNVTLSCEQNLNHDAMYWYRQDPGQGLRLIYYSQIVNDFQKGDIAEGYSVSREKKESFPLTVTSAQKNPTAFYLCASSASGGPLYEQYFGPGTRLTVT.

CDR3: CASSLLAGGLLDTDTQYF. As DNA, the CDR3 is TGTGCCAGCAGTTTACTGGCGGGAGGCCTTTTAGACACAGATACGCAGTATTTT. The genes are TRBV27 and TRBJ2-3; TRBD2 matches 8 bases. The CDR3 consists of 18 residues. V was pared by 2 bases and J by 2 bases, with 12 bases of the junction left unmatched. Germline V lookup: CDR1 MNHEY, CDR2 SMNVEV (reference sequence).

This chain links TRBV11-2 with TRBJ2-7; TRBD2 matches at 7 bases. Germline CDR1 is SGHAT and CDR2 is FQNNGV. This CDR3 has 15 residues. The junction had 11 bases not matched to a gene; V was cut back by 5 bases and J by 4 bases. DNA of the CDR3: TGTGCCAGCAGCCGGCCGGGGCGGGAGCGATACGAGCAGTACTTC. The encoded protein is CASSRPGRERYEQYF.

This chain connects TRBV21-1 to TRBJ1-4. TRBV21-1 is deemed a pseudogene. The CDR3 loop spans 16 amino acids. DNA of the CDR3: TGTGCCAGCAGCAAGGAGAGGAGGGACGGTAATGAAAAACTGTTTTTT. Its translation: CASSKERRDGNEKLFF.

The CDR3 spells CASSLRLRGEAFF. The CDR3 DNA follows: TGTGCCAGCAGCCTACGATTGAGGGGGGAAGCTTTCTTT. The rearrangement uses TRBV14 and TRBJ1-1, with D perhaps TRBD1 (6 bases). This CDR3 has 13 amino acids. CDR1 and CDR2 from the germline V gene are SGHDN and FVKESK. The V end lost 4 bases, the J end lost 8 bases, and 14 bases lay between the germline ends. The entire variable domain, with the rest obtained from reference TRBV14 and TRBJ1-1, is as follows: EAGVTQFPSHSVIEKGQTVTLRCDPISGHDNLYWYRRVMGKEIKFLLHFVKESKQDESGMPNNRFLAERTGGTYSTLKVQPAELEDSGVYFCASSLRLRGEAFFGQGTRLTVV.

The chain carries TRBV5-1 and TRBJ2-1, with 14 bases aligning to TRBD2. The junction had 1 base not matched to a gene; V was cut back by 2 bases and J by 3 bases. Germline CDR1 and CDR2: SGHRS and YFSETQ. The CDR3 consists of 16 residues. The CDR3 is CASSFGTSGGYNEQFF. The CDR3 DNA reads TGCGCCAGCAGCTTCGGGACTAGCGGGGGCTACAATGAGCAGTTCTTC.

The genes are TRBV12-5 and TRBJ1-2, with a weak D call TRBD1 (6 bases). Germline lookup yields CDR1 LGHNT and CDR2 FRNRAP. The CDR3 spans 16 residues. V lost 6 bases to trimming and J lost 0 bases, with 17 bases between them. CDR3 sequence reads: CASGPDSSIPNYGYTF. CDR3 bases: TGTGCTAGTGGACCGGACAGCTCGATCCCTAACTATGGCTACACCTTC.

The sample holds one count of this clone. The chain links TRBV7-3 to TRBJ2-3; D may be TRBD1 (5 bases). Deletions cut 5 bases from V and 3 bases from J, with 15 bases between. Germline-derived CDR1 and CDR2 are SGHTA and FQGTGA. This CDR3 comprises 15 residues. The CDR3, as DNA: TGTGCCAGCAGCCTCAGTAATCACAGGACAGATACGCAGTATTTT. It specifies CASSLSNHRTDTQYF.

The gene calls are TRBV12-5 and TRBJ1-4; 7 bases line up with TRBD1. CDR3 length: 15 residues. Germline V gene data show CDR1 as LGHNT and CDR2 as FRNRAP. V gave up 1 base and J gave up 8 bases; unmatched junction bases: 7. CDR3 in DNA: TGTGCTAGTGGTTTGGGTGGGGGACAGACGGAAAAACTGTTTTTT. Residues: CASGLGGGQTEKLFF.

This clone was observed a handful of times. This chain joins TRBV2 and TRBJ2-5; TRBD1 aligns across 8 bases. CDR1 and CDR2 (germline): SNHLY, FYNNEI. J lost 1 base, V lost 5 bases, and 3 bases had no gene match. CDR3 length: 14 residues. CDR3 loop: CASSRDRFQETQYF. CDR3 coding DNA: TGTGCCAGCAGTCGGGACAGGTTCCAAGAGACCCAGTACTTC. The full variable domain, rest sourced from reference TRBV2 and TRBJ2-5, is EPEVTQTPSHQVTQMGQEVILRCVPISNHLYFYWYRQILGQKVEFLVSFYNNEISEKSEIFDDQFSVERPDGSNFTLKIRSTKLEDSAMYFCASSRDRFQETQYFGPGTRLLVL.

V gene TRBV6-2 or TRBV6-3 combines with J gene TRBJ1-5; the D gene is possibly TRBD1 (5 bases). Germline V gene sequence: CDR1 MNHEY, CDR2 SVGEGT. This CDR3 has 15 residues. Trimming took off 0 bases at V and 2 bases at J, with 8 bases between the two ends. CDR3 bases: TGTGCCAGCAGTTACTCGACCAGGGGCAATCAGCCCCAGCATTTT. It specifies CASSYSTRGNQPQHF.